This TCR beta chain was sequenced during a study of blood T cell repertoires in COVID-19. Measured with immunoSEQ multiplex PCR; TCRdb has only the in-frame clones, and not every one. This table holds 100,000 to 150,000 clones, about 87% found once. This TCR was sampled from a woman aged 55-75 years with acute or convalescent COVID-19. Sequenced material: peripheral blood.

The CDR3 is CASSFDLAGETQYF. CDR3 nucleotide sequence: TGTGCCAGCAGCTTTGACCTAGCGGGAGAGACCCAGTACTTC. V gene TRBV7-9 combines with J gene TRBJ2-5; 8 positions match TRBD2. The germline CDR1 and CDR2 sequences are SEHNR and FQNEAQ (reference sequence). The CDR3 runs 14 residues. Losses at the gene ends were 3 bases for V and 4 bases for J; bases not matched to a gene: 4.